This T cell receptor beta chain was sequenced for a study of cytomegalovirus exposure and HLA in healthy donors. Study-wide results and limits: Several V segments, TRBV6-2 and TRBV6-3 among them, could not be told apart and were dropped. Reportedly, cytomegalovirus status was diagnosed with high sensitivity and specificity. Donors were assumed by presence/absence analyses to have roughly uniform sequencing depth.

Trimming removed 5 bases from V and 6 bases from J; junction bases left unmatched: 10. Germline loops: CDR1 KGHSH, CDR2 LQKENI. The CDR3 runs 15 residues. This clone was observed a handful of times. Its specificity is not known. The PCR had 60 Vbeta and 13 Jbeta primers. Sequencing was performed with immunoSEQ multiplex PCR; in TCRdb, only in-frame clones are kept and a portion is missing. The sample consists of around 130,000 clones, about 80% of them appearing once. Material for sequencing was PBMCs. This receptor was identified in a young man in good health and CMV-seronegative. This chain connects TRBV18 to TRBJ1-2, with 9 nucleotides matching TRBD1. The CDR3 region has the DNA TGTGCCAGCTCATTAATCCGGGACAGGGCTAATGGCTACACCTTC. Its translation: CASSLIRDRANGYTF.